The T cell receptor beta chain described here comes from a study of PD-1 blockade in classical Hodgkin lymphoma. This clone qualifies as medium-sized (0.01 to 0.1%). Every patient had relapsed following autologous stem cell transplantation, and cohorts differed in brentuximab vedotin exposure. There are 18 residues in the CDR3. The germline gives CDR1 LGHNA, CDR2 YNFKEQ. The junction had 10 bases not matched to a gene; V was cut back by 0 bases and J by 0 bases. Using immunoSEQ multiplex PCR, the repertoire was profiled, and TCRdb retains in-frame clones only, with some absent. The table shows around 40,000 clones, with less than 80% occurring only once.

Sequencing used peripheral blood mononuclear cells (PBMCs), obtained at baseline. The chain combines TRBV4-2 with TRBJ2-7, with TRBD2 matching 8 bases. The sequence came from a human donor with classical Hodgkin lymphoma. CDR3 amino acids: CASSQEVSLAGGSYEQYF. The CDR3, as DNA: TGTGCCAGCAGCCAAGAAGTCTCCCTAGCGGGTGGCTCCTACGAGCAGTACTTC.